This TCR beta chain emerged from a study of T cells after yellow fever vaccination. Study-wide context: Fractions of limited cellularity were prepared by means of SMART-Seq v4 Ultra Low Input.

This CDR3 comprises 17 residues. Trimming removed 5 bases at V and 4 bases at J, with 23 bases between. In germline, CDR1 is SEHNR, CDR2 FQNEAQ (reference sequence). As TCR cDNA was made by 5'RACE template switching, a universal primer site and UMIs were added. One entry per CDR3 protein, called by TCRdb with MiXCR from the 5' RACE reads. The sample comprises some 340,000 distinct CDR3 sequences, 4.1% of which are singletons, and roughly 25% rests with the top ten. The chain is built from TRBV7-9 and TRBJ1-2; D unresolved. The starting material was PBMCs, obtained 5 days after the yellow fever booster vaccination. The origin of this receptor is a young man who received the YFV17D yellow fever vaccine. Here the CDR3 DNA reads TGTGCCAGCAGCCCCGCCGTTCAGAGCGTTCTAGGCTATGGCTACACCTTC. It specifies CASSPAVQSVLGYGYTF.